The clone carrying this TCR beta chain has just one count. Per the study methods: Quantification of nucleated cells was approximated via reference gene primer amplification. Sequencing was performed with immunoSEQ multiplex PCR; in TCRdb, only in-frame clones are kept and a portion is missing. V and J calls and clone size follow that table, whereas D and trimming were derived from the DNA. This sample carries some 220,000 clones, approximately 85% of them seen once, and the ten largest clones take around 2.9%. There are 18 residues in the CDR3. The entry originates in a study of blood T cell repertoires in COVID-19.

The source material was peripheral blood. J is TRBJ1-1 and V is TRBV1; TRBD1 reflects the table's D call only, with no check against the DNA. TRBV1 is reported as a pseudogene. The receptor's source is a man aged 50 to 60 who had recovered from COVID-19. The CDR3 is CTSSRPPAGTGENTEAFF. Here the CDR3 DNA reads TGCACCAGCAGCCGACCACCCGCCGGGACAGGGGAGAACACTGAAGCTTTCTTT.